Below are 15 T cell receptor beta chains sequenced from a single sample in a study of T cells after yellow fever vaccination. TCRdb independently ran MiXCR on the 5' RACE reads; one entry per CDR3 protein. The sample contains 65,000 to 90,000 distinct CDR3 sequences, approximately 12% of which appear only once. The sample here was CD8+ T cells not binding an NS4B(214-222) dextramer, sorted from PBMCs, taken approximately 20 days after the first yellow fever vaccination. Source of these receptors: a man aged 18 to 35 who received the YFV17D yellow fever vaccine.

This clonotype was detected ten times or more. J is TRBJ2-7 and V is TRBV19, with a weak D call TRBD1 (8 bases). This CDR3 comprises 15 residues. The germline V and J ends were trimmed by 3 bases and 3 bases, with 15 bases remaining between them. Germline V gene sequence: CDR1 LNHDA, CDR2 SQIVND (reference sequence). In DNA, the CDR3 is TGTGCCAGTAGTATGGGGGGGACAGGACGCTACGAGCAGTACTTC. This sequence encodes CASSMGGTGRYEQYF.

This clonotype was seen only a few times. CDR3 nucleotide sequence: TGTGCCAGCAGGTTGACTAGCGGGGGGGCGAACACCGGGGAGCTGTTTTTT. Translating it yields CASRLTSGGANTGELFF. The J gene is TRBJ2-2, the V gene TRBV6-2 or TRBV6-3, with TRBD2 matching 14 bases. CDR3 size: 17 residues. CDR1 and CDR2 from the germline V gene are MNHEY and SVGEGT. The junction had 3 bases not matched to a gene; V was cut back by 6 bases and J by 0 bases.

The chain recombines TRBV5-4 with TRBJ2-1; the D is unclear. CDR3 length: 17 residues. Germline V gene sequence: CDR1 SGHNT, CDR2 YYREEE (reference sequence). Trimming took off 0 bases at V and 3 bases at J, with 16 bases between the two ends. The CDR3 here is CASSLAPGGVGYNEQFF. CDR3 in DNA: TGTGCCAGCAGCTTGGCCCCAGGTGGGGTCGGCTACAATGAGCAGTTCTTC.

This chain connects TRBV6-4 to TRBJ1-6, with D unresolved. Looked up from germline, CDR1 is MRHNA and CDR2 is SNTAGT. This CDR3 is built from 11 residues. The germline V and J ends were trimmed by 4 bases and 7 bases, with 2 bases remaining between them. The CDR3 sequence: CASSGNSPLHF. Written as DNA, the CDR3 is TGTGCCAGCAGTGGGAATTCACCCCTCCACTTT.

This sequence joins TRBV6-2 or TRBV6-3 and TRBJ2-7, with TRBD1 matching over 9 bases. Losses at the gene ends were 7 bases for V and 1 base for J; bases not matched to a gene: 8. Germline V lookup: CDR1 MNHEY, CDR2 SVGEGT. The CDR3 totals 15 residues. The CDR3 nucleotides read TGTGCCAGCACTCGCAGCGGGACAGGGTCCTACGAGCAGTACTTC. Residues: CASTRSGTGSYEQYF.

This clonotype has at least ten counts. The V call is TRBV7-9, the J call TRBJ2-5; weak D call: TRBD2 (7 bases). V was clipped by 4 bases and J by 4 bases, with 13 bases between them. The germline V gene encodes CDR1 SEHNR and CDR2 FQNEAQ (reference sequence). The CDR3 has 14 residues. The CDR3 spells CASSWGPGGETQYF. CDR3 in DNA: TGTGCCAGCAGCTGGGGGCCGGGGGGAGAGACCCAGTACTTC.

This clonotype has a handful of counts. The chain has TRBV25-1 and TRBJ2-1, with D possibly matching TRBD2 (6 bases). The CDR3 runs 15 residues. The germline CDR1 and CDR2 sequences are MGHDK and SYGVNS. V was trimmed by 6 bases and J by 6 bases, leaving 18 bases between them. The CDR3, as DNA: TGTGCCAGCAGCCGGGGGACTGCTCTCGCCAATGAGCAGTTCTTC. This codes for CASSRGTALANEQFF.

The sample holds many counts of this clonotype. The chain combines TRBV5-1 with TRBJ2-1; 9 nucleotides align to TRBD1. Unmatched junction bases numbered 1, after V lost 0 bases and J lost 3 bases. CDR3 length equals 15 residues. Per germline, CDR1 SGHRS and CDR2 YFSETQ. The CDR3 region is CASSLEDRGYNEQFF. DNA of the CDR3: TGCGCCAGCAGCTTGGAGGACAGGGGCTACAATGAGCAGTTCTTC.

This clonotype showed up many times. J is TRBJ2-5 and V is TRBV6-2 or TRBV6-3; the match to TRBD1 covers 11 bases. V lost 0 bases, J lost 4 bases, and 4 bases stayed unmatched. The CDR3 loop spans 16 amino acids. The germline CDR1 and CDR2 sequences are MNHEY and SVGEGT. CDR3 coding DNA: TGTGCCAGCAGTTACTCCAGGACAGGGGGCGCAGAGACCCAGTACTTC. Its translation: CASSYSRTGGAETQYF.

This clonotype was counted a few times. V usage is TRBV20-1 and J usage is TRBJ2-5; no reliable D call. Germline V gene lookup returns CDR1 DFQATT and CDR2 SNEGSKA (reference sequence). Trimming left V 7 bases short and J 2 bases short, with 5 bases between. The CDR3 runs to 10 residues. In DNA form, the CDR3 reads TGCAGTGGTACACAAGAGACCCAGTACTTC. Its translation: CSGTQETQYF.

The chain combines TRBV29-1 with TRBJ2-5; D ambiguous. Trimming stripped 1 base from V and 7 bases from J, with 16 bases between. The germline CDR1 and CDR2 sequences are SQVTM and ANQGSEA. The CDR3 runs 14 residues. The DNA for the CDR3 is TGCAGCGTTGAAGTGGCACCCCGTCTACCGACCCAGTACTTC. As protein: CSVEVAPRLPTQYF. The variable domain in full, completed from reference TRBV29-1 and TRBJ2-5, reads SAVISQKPSRDICQRGTSLTIQCQVDSQVTMMFWYRQQPGQSLTLIATANQGSEATYESGFVIDKFPISRPNLTFSTLTVSNMSPEDSSIYLCSVEVAPRLPTQYFGPGTRLLVL.

This clonotype was counted at least ten times. The V and J genes are TRBV15 and TRBJ1-2; no reliable D call. The V gene's germline CDR1 is LNHNV and CDR2 YYDKDF (reference sequence). The CDR3 extends over 15 amino acids. V lost 4 bases to trimming and J lost 3 bases, with 15 bases between them. The CDR3 here is CATSIRTVYDYGYTF. CDR3 sequence (DNA): TGTGCCACCAGCATTAGGACCGTATATGACTATGGCTACACCTTC.

Only a few counts were recorded for this clonotype. The V call is TRBV3-1, the J call TRBJ2-3; D ambiguous. Trimming cost V 0 bases and J 5 bases, with 12 bases left between them. The germline V gene has CDR1 LGHDT and CDR2 YNNKEL (reference sequence). The CDR3 is made up of 15 amino acids. The chain's CDR3 is CASSQDGLSVDTQYF. CDR3 sequence (DNA): TGTGCCAGCAGCCAAGATGGGCTGTCTGTAGATACGCAGTATTTT.

Notes on this clonotype: Because the CDR3 is missing its conserved closing phenylalanine or tryptophan, this is likely a read error. The chain couples TRBV7-9 to TRBJ2-2, with 8 nucleotides matching TRBD2. Germline V lookup: CDR1 SEHNR, CDR2 FQNEAQ (reference sequence). This CDR3 has 15 amino acids. V lost 2 bases and J lost 1; bases outside the gene matches: 0. The CDR3 DNA follows: TGTGCCAGCAGCTTAAGCGGGGGGAACACCGGGGAGCTGTTTTCT. Protein sequence: CASSLSGGNTGELFS.

This clonotype showed up just a few times. The genes are TRBV5-6 and TRBJ2-3; 7 positions agree with TRBD1. The J segment lost 2 bases and the V segment lost 3 bases, leaving 9 bases of the junction unmatched. The CDR3 loop spans 16 amino acids. Germline CDR1 is SGHDT and CDR2 is YYEEEE. CDR3 protein: CASSSPGTDFTDTQYF. CDR3 DNA sequence: TGTGCCAGCAGCTCCCCAGGGACAGACTTCACAGATACGCAGTATTTT.